These 19 T cell receptor beta chains share one sample of origin, sequenced in a study of control samples from healthy donors and cancer patients. Libraries were prepared by immunoSEQ multiplex PCR; TCRdb keeps only in-frame clonotypes and omits some of them. The repertoire holds 100,000 to 150,000 clones, with around 92% as singletons. The material sequenced was blood. Source of these receptors: a woman in her 50s in good health.

The rearrangement links TRBV20-1 to TRBJ2-7, with TRBD2 matching 11 bases. V gave up 3 bases and J gave up 5 bases; unmatched junction bases: 6. In germline, CDR1 is DFQATT, CDR2 SNEGSKA (reference sequence). CDR3 size: 14 residues. Written as DNA, the CDR3 is TGCAGTGCTAGTTTGACTAGCGGGACCGACGAGCAGTACTTC. This codes for CSASLTSGTDEQYF.

The CDR3 region is CASSLVEGDNSPLHF. The CDR3 coding sequence is TGTGCCAGCAGCTTAGTAGAAGGGGATAATTCACCCCTCCACTTT. V is TRBV11-2 and J is TRBJ1-6; D might be TRBD1 (5 bases). CDR1 SGHAT and CDR2 FQNNGV come from the germline V gene. V was trimmed by 1 base and J by 5 bases, leaving 9 bases between them. The CDR3 consists of 15 residues.

V usage is TRBV19 and J usage is TRBJ2-1; perhaps TRBD1 as D (5 bases). CDR1 is LNHDA and CDR2 is SQIVND in the germline V gene (reference sequence). CDR3 length: 15 residues. Trimming removed 6 bases from V and 0 bases from J, with 12 bases in between. Written as DNA, the CDR3 is TGTGCCAGTAGATTGGGGCACCTCTCCTACAATGAGCAGTTCTTC. The encoded protein is CASRLGHLSYNEQFF.

Only one count was recorded for this clone. V is TRBV7-8 and J is TRBJ2-5; D gene unclear. Trimming stripped 1 base from V and 6 bases from J, with 12 bases between. Germline loops: CDR1 SGHVS, CDR2 FQNEAQ. The CDR3 has 14 amino acids. CDR3 region: CASSLGFSMQTQYF. CDR3 nucleotide sequence: TGTGCCAGCAGCTTAGGTTTTAGTATGCAGACCCAGTACTTC.

The chain uses TRBV4-1 and TRBJ2-3; no firm D call. The CDR3 contains 17 residues. Germline CDR1 is MGHRA and CDR2 is YSYEKL. V was trimmed by 0 bases and J by 0 bases, leaving 13 bases between them. This chain's CDR3 is CASSQDRVATSTDTQYF. The DNA of the CDR3 is TGCGCCAGCAGCCAAGATAGGGTCGCAACTAGCACAGATACGCAGTATTTT.

The CDR3 DNA reads as TGTGCCTGGAGAGGGACAGGGAGGGAAAAACTGTTTTTT. Its protein product is CAWRGTGREKLFF. The chain combines TRBV30 with TRBJ1-4; 9 nucleotides line up with TRBD1. V lost 3 bases and J lost 8; bases outside the gene matches: 4. From germline, CDR1 is GTSNPN and CDR2 SVGIG (reference sequence). The CDR3 covers 13 residues.

The rearrangement joins TRBV25-1 to TRBJ2-7; tentative D call: TRBD1 (6 bases). V lost 4 bases, J lost 3 bases, and 16 bases lay in between. Germline V gene sequence: CDR1 MGHDK, CDR2 SYGVNS. The CDR3 totals 15 residues. CDR3 region: CASSGGRQGSYEQYF. CDR3 nucleotides: TGTGCCAGCAGTGGGGGCCGGCAGGGGAGCTACGAGCAGTACTTC.

The V call is TRBV4-1, the J call TRBJ2-3, with 10 bases that match TRBD1. This CDR3 contains 15 residues. V dropped 1 base and J dropped 5; count of bases not matched to a gene: 3. Germline values: CDR1 MGHRA, CDR2 YSYEKL. The CDR3 DNA sequence: TGCGCCAGCAGCCAAGGACAGGGGGCTTTAGATACGCAGTATTTT. Its protein is CASSQGQGALDTQYF.

This clone was detected a few times. This chain joins TRBV2 and TRBJ2-5, with D unresolved. CDR3 size: 10 residues. Germline assignment: CDR1 SNHLY and CDR2 FYNNEI. The germline V and J ends were trimmed by 1 base and 6 bases, with 0 bases remaining between them. This CDR3 reads CASSEETQYF. The CDR3 bases are TGTGCCAGCAGTGAAGAGACCCAGTACTTC.

The CDR3: CASRTTSGAQETQYF. CDR3 nucleotides: TGTGCCAGCAGGACAACTAGCGGAGCCCAAGAGACCCAGTACTTC. The rearrangement links TRBV28 to TRBJ2-5, with 8 nucleotides matching TRBD2. Losses at the gene ends were 6 bases for V and 1 base for J; bases not matched to a gene: 7. Germline loops: CDR1 MDHEN, CDR2 SYDVKM. The CDR3 consists of 15 residues.

The chain recombines TRBV28 with TRBJ1-3; D not certain. Trimming pared 3 bases from V and 4 bases from J, leaving 4 bases between. The germline V gene has CDR1 MDHEN and CDR2 SYDVKM. This CDR3 region has 12 residues. The CDR3 reads CASSLTGNTIYF. CDR3 bases: TGTGCCAGCAGTTTGACAGGAAACACCATATATTTT.

V is TRBV4-2 and J is TRBJ2-1; tentatively, D is TRBD1 or TRBD2 (5 bases each). V shed 1 base and J shed 1 base, with 14 bases lying between them. The germline V gene encodes CDR1 LGHNA and CDR2 YNFKEQ. The CDR3 has 17 residues. The CDR3 sequence: CASSQVGTRGSYNEQFF. The CDR3 DNA reads as TGTGCCAGCAGCCAAGTCGGAACTAGGGGATCCTACAATGAGCAGTTCTTC.

The chain is built from TRBV7-9 and TRBJ1-1; D may be TRBD1 (6 bases). Germline V gives CDR1 SEHNR, CDR2 FQNEAQ (reference sequence). The CDR3 runs to 14 residues. V lost 0 bases to trimming and J lost 5 bases, with 10 bases between them. This CDR3 is CASSLAGARTEAFF. The DNA for the CDR3 is TGTGCCAGCAGCTTAGCGGGGGCGAGGACTGAAGCTTTCTTT.

The rearrangement joins TRBV13 to TRBJ2-1; D call uncertain. Germline-derived CDR1 and CDR2 are PRHDT and FYEKMQ (reference sequence). The CDR3 is 11 amino acids. The ends were cut back, 5 bases at V and 4 bases at J, with 3 bases in the middle. CDR3: CASSMYNEQFF. The CDR3 region has the DNA TGTGCCAGCAGCATGTACAATGAGCAGTTCTTC.

This sequence joins TRBV7-9 and TRBJ1-6; no definite D call. V lost 6 bases, J lost 10 bases, and 13 bases lay in between. Germline-derived CDR1 and CDR2 are SEHNR and FQNEAQ (reference sequence). The CDR3 extends over 13 amino acids. CDR3: CASSPFAVSPLHF. As DNA, the CDR3 is TGTGCCAGCAGTCCGTTTGCGGTGTCACCCCTCCACTTT. The full variable domain, rest sourced from reference TRBV7-9 and TRBJ1-6, is DTGVSQNPRHKITKRGQNVTFRCDPISEHNRLYWYRQTLGQGPEFLTYFQNEAQLEKSRLLSDRFSAERPKGSFSTLEIQRTEQGDSAMYLCASSPFAVSPLHFGNGTRLTVT.

The sample holds one count of this clone. The CDR3 loop is CASSESYVGNTIYF. CDR3 in DNA: TGTGCCAGCAGTGAATCTTATGTGGGAAACACCATATATTTT. The chain combines TRBV25-1 with TRBJ1-3, with unresolved D. Trimming cost V 1 base and J 4 bases, with 8 bases left between them. CDR1 is MGHDK, CDR2 SYGVNS, per germline. There are 14 residues in the CDR3.

The chain uses TRBV6-6 and TRBJ2-7, with 7 nucleotides matching TRBD2. The CDR3 runs 14 residues. The V segment lost 0 bases and the J segment 5 bases; nucleotides outside the gene matches: 4. Per germline, CDR1 MNHNY and CDR2 SVGAGI (reference sequence). CDR3 DNA: TGTGCCAGCAGTTACTCGGGGGGGTTGAACGAGCAGTACTTC. Protein: CASSYSGGLNEQYF.

CDR3 bases: TGTGCCAGCAGTTACTCGACAGGGACGGAAGAAAAACTGTTTTTT. Its translation: CASSYSTGTEEKLFF. The rearrangement links TRBV6-5 to TRBJ1-4; TRBD1 aligns across 7 bases. V gave up 0 bases and J gave up 8 bases; unmatched junction bases: 6. This CDR3 has 15 residues. Germline-derived CDR1 and CDR2 are MNHEY and SVGAGI.

The chain uses TRBV6-5 and TRBJ1-2; 7 nucleotides match TRBD1. V dropped 8 bases and J dropped 4; count of bases not matched to a gene: 4. There are 12 residues in the CDR3. Germline values: CDR1 MNHEY, CDR2 SVGAGI. DNA of the CDR3: TGTGCCAGCCGGGACAGTAGCTATGGCTACACCTTC. Protein product: CASRDSSYGYTF.